This T cell receptor (beta chain) was found in a study of cytomegalovirus exposure and HLA in healthy donors. Using immunoSEQ multiplex PCR, the repertoire was profiled, and TCRdb retains in-frame clones only, with some absent. The repertoire includes 250,000 to 350,000 clones, 75% to 90% of them detected once, and about 0.91% sits in the top ten. The CDR3 sequence is 14 residues long. Germline V lookup: CDR1 MNHNS, CDR2 SASEGT. V shed 4 bases and J shed 3 bases, with 12 bases lying between them. Overall study results and limits: The authors enumerated 150 to 200 TCR beta chains as linked to cytomegalovirus. It was found in a later analysis that first-cohort TCR clusters tended to co-occur in the 100 to 150 validation repertoires. For cytomegalovirus status, the classifier reportedly gave diagnoses with high specificity and sensitivity.

Of note for this clone: Its antigen remains unknown.

The sequenced sample was PBMCs. This clonotype was sampled from a young woman in good health and CMV-seronegative. V gene TRBV6-1 combines with J gene TRBJ1-2; tentative D call: TRBD1 (6 bases). This CDR3 is CASSAWTEDYGYTF. Here the CDR3 DNA reads TGTGCCAGCAGTGCTTGGACAGAAGACTATGGCTACACCTTC.